Below, 13 T cell receptor beta chains from the same sample are listed, as sequenced in a study of type 1 and type 2 diabetes patients. The PCR template was genomic DNA. The TCR beta CDR3 region was amplified using 30 forward and 13 reverse primers. MiXCR, applied by TCRdb to the multiplex PCR reads, yields one record per CDR3 protein. Here the sample spans about 250,000 distinct CDR3 sequences, 45% to 60% being singletons. Sequenced material: peripheral blood mononuclear cells (PBMCs). The receptors were sampled from a man in his late teens or twenties with type 2 diabetes.

The chain is built from TRBV15 and TRBJ1-4; TRBD1 might be the D (6 bases). Germline values: CDR1 LNHNV, CDR2 YYDKDF (reference sequence). V lost 3 bases and J lost 6, with 14 bases in between. CDR3 length: 15 amino acids. CDR3 in DNA: TGTGCCACCAGCAGTGAGCGGGGGGCGCATGAAAAACTGTTTTTT. Protein product: CATSSERGAHEKLFF. Drawing the rest from reference TRBV15 and TRBJ1-4, the complete variable domain is DAMVIQNPRYQVTQFGKPVTLSCSQTLNHNVMYWYQQKSSQAPKLLFHYYDKDFNNEADTPDNFQSRRPNTSFCFLDIRSPGLGDTAMYLCATSSERGAHEKLFFGSGTQLSVL.

The chain carries TRBV12-3 or TRBV12-4 and TRBJ1-2; D might be TRBD1 (5 bases). V was trimmed by 3 bases and J by 0 bases, leaving 14 bases between them. The CDR3 consists of 16 residues. For the CDR3, the DNA is TGTGCCAGCAGTTTCGCAGGGTTCATCTCTAACTATGGCTACACCTTC. Encoded protein: CASSFAGFISNYGYTF.

This clonotype was found a few times. CDR3 DNA: TGTGCCAGCAGCTTAGCGGGGGGATGGAATGAGCAGTTCTTC. Translating gives CASSLAGGWNEQFF. This rearrangement joins TRBV7-3 to TRBJ2-1, with 8 bases fitting TRBD2. CDR1 SGHTA and CDR2 FQGTGA come from the germline V gene. This CDR3 region has 14 residues. V lost 2 bases to trimming and J lost 7 bases; unmatched junction nucleotides: 4.

Written as DNA, the CDR3 is TGTGCCAGCAGTGCACAGGGCGGTGGTGGCTACACCTTC. Protein product: CASSAQGGGGYTF. This chain joins TRBV6-1 and TRBJ1-2, with D perhaps TRBD1 (6 bases). Deletions cut 4 bases from V and 7 bases from J, with 13 bases between. CDR3 length: 13 amino acids. Germline V gene sequence: CDR1 MNHNS, CDR2 SASEGT.

This clonotype has more than one count but fewer than ten. The chain couples TRBV6-5 to TRBJ1-2, with D maybe TRBD1 (5 bases). Germline CDR1 is MNHEY and CDR2 is SVGAGI. The CDR3 consists of 15 residues. V was trimmed by 2 bases and J by 4 bases, leaving 14 bases between them. CDR3 DNA sequence: TGTGCCAGCAGTTACGGTGCAGGGTCCGTCTATGGCTACACCTTC. Protein: CASSYGAGSVYGYTF.

The rearrangement uses TRBV19 and TRBJ1-5, with 7 positions matching TRBD1. The CDR3 length is 15 residues. Trimming took 7 bases from V and 0 from J; bases not matched to a gene: 6. Germline CDR1 LNHDA, CDR2 SQIVND (reference sequence). The DNA for the CDR3 is TGTGCCAGTAAGGTCCGGGACAGTAGCAATCAGCCCCAGCATTTT. Protein product: CASKVRDSSNQPQHF.

V usage is TRBV9 and J usage is TRBJ2-7; 7 nucleotides line up with TRBD2. Germline V gene lookup returns CDR1 SGDLS and CDR2 YYNGEE. The trim removed 0 bases at V and 7 bases at J, leaving 7 bases unmatched. This CDR3 comprises 14 residues. The chain's CDR3 is CASSVAARREEQYF. The CDR3 nucleotides are TGTGCCAGCAGCGTAGCTGCACGGCGGGAGGAGCAGTACTTC.

V gene TRBV2 combines with J gene TRBJ2-7, with D uncertain. V lost 5 bases to trimming and J lost 6 bases, with 17 bases between them. This CDR3 is 14 amino acids long. Germline lookup yields CDR1 SNHLY and CDR2 FYNNEI. The CDR3 here is CASSNSFTKGEQYF. CDR3 in DNA: TGTGCCAGCAGTAATTCCTTCACCAAAGGCGAGCAGTACTTC.

The V gene is TRBV13, the J gene TRBJ1-1; D gene ambiguous. The V end was cut by 5 bases, the J end by 3 bases, with 10 bases between. CDR1 is PRHDT, CDR2 FYEKMQ, per germline (reference sequence). There are 13 residues in the CDR3. CDR3 protein: CASSRRRDTEAFF. CDR3 in DNA: TGTGCCAGCAGCCGCCGGAGGGACACTGAAGCTTTCTTT.

This chain connects TRBV28 to TRBJ1-5; D might be TRBD1 (5 bases). The CDR3 has 12 residues. Germline V gene data show CDR1 as MDHEN and CDR2 as SYDVKM. Trimming took 8 bases from V and 1 from J, leaving 6 bases between them. CDR3 protein: CASGASNQPQHF. The CDR3 DNA reads as TGTGCCAGCGGGGCGAGCAATCAGCCCCAGCATTTT.

This clonotype was observed a few times. The V call is TRBV28, the J call TRBJ2-6; D is ambiguous. Germline lookup yields CDR1 MDHEN and CDR2 SYDVKM. V dropped 5 bases and J dropped 10 bases, with 12 bases sitting between them. The CDR3 has 13 amino acids. The CDR3 region has the DNA TGTGCCAGCAGTACCGTGTCGGGTAACGTCCTGACTTTC. Residues: CASSTVSGNVLTF.

There are many counts of this clonotype. V gene TRBV10-3 combines with J gene TRBJ2-2, with TRBD2 identical over 7 bases. Germline CDR1 and CDR2: ENHRY and SYGVKD. The CDR3 length is 15 residues. The V segment lost 3 bases and the J segment 6 bases; nucleotides outside the gene matches: 7. In nucleotides, the CDR3 is TGTGCCATCAGTGACGGGGAGGGAAGGGCCGGGGAGCTGTTTTTT. Its protein is CAISDGEGRAGELFF.

This chain links TRBV20-1 with TRBJ2-3; D is perhaps TRBD2 (6 bases). Germline-derived CDR1 and CDR2 are DFQATT and SNEGSKA (reference sequence). V was pared by 6 bases and J by 2 bases, with 18 bases between. The CDR3 extends over 15 amino acids. The CDR3 bases are TGCAGTGCGACGCCCCGCGGGAAAACCACAGATACGCAGTATTTT. It encodes CSATPRGKTTDTQYF.